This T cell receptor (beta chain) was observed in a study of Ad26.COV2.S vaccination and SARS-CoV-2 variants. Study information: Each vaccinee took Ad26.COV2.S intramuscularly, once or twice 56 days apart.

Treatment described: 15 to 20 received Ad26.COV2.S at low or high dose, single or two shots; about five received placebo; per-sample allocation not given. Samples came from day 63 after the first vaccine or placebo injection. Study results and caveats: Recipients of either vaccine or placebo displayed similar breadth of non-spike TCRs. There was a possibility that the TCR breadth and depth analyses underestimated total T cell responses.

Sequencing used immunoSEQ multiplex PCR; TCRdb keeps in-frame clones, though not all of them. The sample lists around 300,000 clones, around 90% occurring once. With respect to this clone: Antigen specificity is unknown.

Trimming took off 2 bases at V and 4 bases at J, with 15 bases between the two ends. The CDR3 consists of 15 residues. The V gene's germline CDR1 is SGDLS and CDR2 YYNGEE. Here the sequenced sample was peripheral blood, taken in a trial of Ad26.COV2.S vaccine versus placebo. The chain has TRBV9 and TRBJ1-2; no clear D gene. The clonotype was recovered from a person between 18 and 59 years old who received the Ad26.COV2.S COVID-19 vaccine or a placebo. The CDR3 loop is CASSVNADPAYGYTF. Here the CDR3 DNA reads TGTGCCAGCAGCGTTAATGCCGACCCGGCCTATGGCTACACCTTC.